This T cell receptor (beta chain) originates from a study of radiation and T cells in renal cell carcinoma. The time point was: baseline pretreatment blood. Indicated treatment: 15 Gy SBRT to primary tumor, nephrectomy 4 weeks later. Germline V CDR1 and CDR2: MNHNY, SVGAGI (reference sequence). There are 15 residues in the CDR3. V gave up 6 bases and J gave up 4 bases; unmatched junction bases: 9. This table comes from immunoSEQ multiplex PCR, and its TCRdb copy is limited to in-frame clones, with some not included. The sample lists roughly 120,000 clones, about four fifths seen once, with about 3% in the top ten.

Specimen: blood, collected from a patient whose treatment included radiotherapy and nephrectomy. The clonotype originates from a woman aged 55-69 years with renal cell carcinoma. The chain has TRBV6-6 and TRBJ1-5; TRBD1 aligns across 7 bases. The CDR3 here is CASRGAETGNQPQHF. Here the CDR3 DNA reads TGTGCCAGCAGGGGGGCCGAGACAGGGAATCAGCCCCAGCATTTT.